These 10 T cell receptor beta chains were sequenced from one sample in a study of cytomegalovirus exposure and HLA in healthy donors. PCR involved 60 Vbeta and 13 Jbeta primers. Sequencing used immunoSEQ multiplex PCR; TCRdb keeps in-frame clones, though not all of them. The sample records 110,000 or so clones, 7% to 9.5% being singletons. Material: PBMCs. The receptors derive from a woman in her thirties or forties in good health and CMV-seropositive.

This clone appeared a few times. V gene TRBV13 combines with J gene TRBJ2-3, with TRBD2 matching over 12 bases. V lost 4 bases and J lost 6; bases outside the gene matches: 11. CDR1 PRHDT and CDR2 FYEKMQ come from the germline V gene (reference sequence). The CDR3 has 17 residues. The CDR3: CASSSQSSGGAEDTQYF. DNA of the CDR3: TGTGCCAGCAGCTCCCAATCTAGCGGGGGGGCCGAGGATACGCAGTATTTT.

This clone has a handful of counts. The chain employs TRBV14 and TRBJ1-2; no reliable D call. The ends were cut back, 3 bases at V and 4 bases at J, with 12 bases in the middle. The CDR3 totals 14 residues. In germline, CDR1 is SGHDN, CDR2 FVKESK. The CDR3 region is CASSHSARRYGYTF. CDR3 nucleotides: TGTGCCAGCAGCCACAGCGCACGGCGCTATGGCTACACCTTC.

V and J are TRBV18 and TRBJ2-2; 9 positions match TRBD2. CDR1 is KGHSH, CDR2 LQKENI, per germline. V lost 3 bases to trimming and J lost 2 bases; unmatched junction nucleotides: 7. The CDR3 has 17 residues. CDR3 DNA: TGTGCCAGCTCACCCCCCCTAGCGGGGCCCAACACCGGGGAGCTGTTTTTT. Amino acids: CASSPPLAGPNTGELFF. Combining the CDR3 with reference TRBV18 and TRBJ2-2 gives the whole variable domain NAGVMQNPRHLVRRRGQEARLRCSPMKGHSHVYWYRQLPEEGLKFMVYLQKENIIDESGMPKERFSAEFPKEGPSILRIQQVVRGDSAAYFCASSPPLAGPNTGELFFGEGSRLTVL.

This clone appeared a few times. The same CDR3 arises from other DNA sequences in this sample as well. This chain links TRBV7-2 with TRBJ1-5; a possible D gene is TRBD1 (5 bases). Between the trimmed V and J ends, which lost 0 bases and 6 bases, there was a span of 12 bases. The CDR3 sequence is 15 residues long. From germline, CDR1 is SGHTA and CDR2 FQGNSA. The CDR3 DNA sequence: TGTGCCAGCAGCTTAGCGGGCGGGGGGGGTCAGCCCCAGCATTTT. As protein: CASSLAGGGGQPQHF.

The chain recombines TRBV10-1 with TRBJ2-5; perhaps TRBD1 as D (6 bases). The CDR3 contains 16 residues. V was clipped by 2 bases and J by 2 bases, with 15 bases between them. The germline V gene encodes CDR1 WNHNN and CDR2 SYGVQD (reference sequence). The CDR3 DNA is TGCGCCAGCAGTGAGCAGGGGCAATGGGGACAAGAGACCCAGTACTTC. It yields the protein CASSEQGQWGQETQYF.

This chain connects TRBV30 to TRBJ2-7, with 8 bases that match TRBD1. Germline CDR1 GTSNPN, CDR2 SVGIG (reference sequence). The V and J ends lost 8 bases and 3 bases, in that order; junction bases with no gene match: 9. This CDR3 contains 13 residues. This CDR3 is CAGQGQVDYEQYF. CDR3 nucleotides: TGTGCCGGGCAGGGACAGGTGGACTACGAGCAGTACTTC.

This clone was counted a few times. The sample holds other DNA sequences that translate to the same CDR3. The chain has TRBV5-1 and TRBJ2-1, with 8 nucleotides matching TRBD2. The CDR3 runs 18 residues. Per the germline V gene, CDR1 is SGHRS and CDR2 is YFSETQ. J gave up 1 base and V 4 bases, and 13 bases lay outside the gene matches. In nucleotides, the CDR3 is TGCGCCAGCAGCAGAGACGGGACTAGTCTGATATCCTACAATGAGCAGTTCTTC. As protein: CASSRDGTSLISYNEQFF.

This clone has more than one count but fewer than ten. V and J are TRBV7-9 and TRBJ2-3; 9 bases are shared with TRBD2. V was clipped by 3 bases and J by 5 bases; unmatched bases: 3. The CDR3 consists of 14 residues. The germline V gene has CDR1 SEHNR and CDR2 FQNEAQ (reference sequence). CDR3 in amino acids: CASSFGGGGDTQYF. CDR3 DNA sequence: TGTGCCAGCAGCTTCGGCGGGGGGGGAGATACGCAGTATTTT.

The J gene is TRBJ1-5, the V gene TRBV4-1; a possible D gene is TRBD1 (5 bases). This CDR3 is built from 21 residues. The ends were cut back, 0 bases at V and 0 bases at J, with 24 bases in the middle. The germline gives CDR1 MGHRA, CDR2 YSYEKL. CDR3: CASSQDRVGQILPSSNQPQHF. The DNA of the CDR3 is TGCGCCAGCAGCCAAGATAGGGTAGGACAAATCCTACCATCTAGCAATCAGCCCCAGCATTTT.

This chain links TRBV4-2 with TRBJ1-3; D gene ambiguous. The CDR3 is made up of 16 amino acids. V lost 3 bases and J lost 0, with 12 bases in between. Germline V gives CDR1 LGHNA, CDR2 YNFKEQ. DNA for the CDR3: TGTGCCAGCAGCCATTCCATTTCGAGCTCTGGAAACACCATATATTTT. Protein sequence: CASSHSISSSGNTIYF.